These 26 T cell receptor beta chains were all obtained from the same sample, sequenced in a study of vaccination and CD4 T cells after COVID-19. Their recognized antigens are unknown. Scientists ran DNA taken from cultured CD4+ T cells through the Oncomine TCR Beta short-read assay for sequencing. TCRdb reprocessed the PCR reads via MiXCR and lists one record per CDR3 protein. The sample holds around 26,000 distinct CDR3 sequences, about 64% seen once. Treatment noted: approximately 9-day PBMC culture with coronavirus spike peptide pools or control peptides (ViraFEST assay). Material: CD4+ T cells from blood, cultured in vitro, obtained after SARS-CoV-2 vaccination. These receptors were obtained from a human donor who received a COVID-19 vaccine.

J is TRBJ1-4 and V is TRBV30; 8 bases line up with TRBD1. The CDR3 loop spans 18 amino acids. The germline V gene encodes CDR1 GTSNPN and CDR2 SVGIG (reference sequence). Trimming at V came to 0 bases and at J to 4 bases, leaving 13 bases not matched to a gene. CDR3 coding DNA: TGTGCCTGGAGTGTGGGTCCGAGACAGGGGTTAAGTAATGAAAAACTGTTTTTT. It specifies CAWSVGPRQGLSNEKLFF.

This chain joins TRBV7-9 and TRBJ1-5, with D tentatively TRBD1 (5 bases). The CDR3 spans 13 residues. CDR1 SEHNR and CDR2 FQNEAQ come from the germline V gene (reference sequence). The ends were cut back, 9 bases at V and 5 bases at J, with 14 bases in the middle. The CDR3 DNA follows: TGTGCCAGTGTCCAGGGAGGGGATCAGCCCCAGCATTTT. It encodes CASVQGGDQPQHF.

The V and J genes are TRBV6-1 and TRBJ1-2; 7 bases fit TRBD1. Germline trimming cut 6 bases from V and 2 bases from J; bases unmatched to any gene: 3. Germline loops: CDR1 MNHNS, CDR2 SASEGT. The CDR3 is 13 residues long. The CDR3 loop is CASSPRGNYGYTF. The CDR3 bases are TGTGCCAGCAGCCCCAGGGGGAACTATGGCTACACCTTC.

This chain uses TRBV24-1 with TRBJ1-6, with no clear D. Trimming took off 3 bases at V and 2 bases at J, with 10 bases between the two ends. Per germline, CDR1 KGHDR and CDR2 SFDVKD. This CDR3 has 16 residues. CDR3: CATSDATRPYNSPLHF. CDR3 in DNA: TGTGCCACCAGTGATGCGACAAGACCCTATAATTCACCCCTCCACTTT.

The rearrangement joins TRBV21-1 to TRBJ2-7; the table calls TRBD1, which could not be checked here. TRBV21-1 is a documented pseudogene. This CDR3 comprises 15 residues. Here the CDR3 DNA reads TGTGCCAGCAGGTGCAGACAGGGCGGGTCCTACGAGCAGTACTTC. Amino acids: CASRCRQGGSYEQYF.

This clonotype occurred a few times. CDR3 region: CASSPLVLNTEAFF. The CDR3, as DNA: TGTGCCAGCAGCCCCCTAGTGTTGAACACTGAAGCTTTCTTT. The chain joins TRBV6-1 to TRBJ1-1; D is unclear. The CDR3 loop spans 14 amino acids. Trimming removed 6 bases from V and 0 bases from J, with 11 bases in between. Germline V gene sequence: CDR1 MNHNS, CDR2 SASEGT.

V gene TRBV19 combines with J gene TRBJ1-6; D call uncertain. The germline CDR1 and CDR2 sequences are LNHDA and SQIVND (reference sequence). V gave up 5 bases and J gave up 6 bases, with 11 bases separating them. The CDR3 loop spans 14 amino acids. CDR3 coding DNA: TGTGCCAGTAGTTCCCGGGAGGCTAATTCACCCCTCCACTTT. Its protein product is CASSSREANSPLHF.

The rearrangement links TRBV30 to TRBJ1-5; D is possibly TRBD1 (5 bases). This CDR3 is built from 16 residues. Trimming removed 3 bases from V and 0 bases from J, with 15 bases in between. The germline CDR1 and CDR2 sequences are GTSNPN and SVGIG (reference sequence). The CDR3 DNA follows: TGTGCCTGGAGCGCCGGGACCGACTATAGCAATCAGCCCCAGCATTTT. Translation gives CAWSAGTDYSNQPQHF.

The chain has TRBV20-1 and TRBJ2-1; 8 bases fit TRBD2. Losses at the gene ends were 4 bases for V and 2 bases for J; bases not matched to a gene: 4. The CDR3 totals 14 residues. From germline, CDR1 is DFQATT and CDR2 SNEGSKA (reference sequence). This chain's CDR3 is CSAIPGLAYNEQFF. CDR3 DNA: TGCAGTGCTATTCCGGGACTAGCCTACAATGAGCAGTTCTTC.

The chain couples TRBV2 to TRBJ1-1; D gene unclear. V was pared by 5 bases and J by 1 base, with 8 bases between. The CDR3 runs to 13 residues. Germline V gene lookup returns CDR1 SNHLY and CDR2 FYNNEI. CDR3: CASSREPNTEAFF. The CDR3 DNA reads TGTGCCAGCAGTAGGGAACCGAACACTGAAGCTTTCTTT.

J is TRBJ2-3 and V is TRBV12-3 or TRBV12-4, with D maybe TRBD2 (5 bases). Trimming left V 3 bases short and J 5 bases short, with 12 bases between. The CDR3 totals 14 residues. The CDR3 region is CASSLRAGQDTQYF. The CDR3 DNA follows: TGTGCCAGCAGTTTGAGGGCGGGTCAAGATACGCAGTATTTT.

V gene TRBV20-1 combines with J gene TRBJ1-1; 9 positions agree with TRBD1. Germline V gene sequence: CDR1 DFQATT, CDR2 SNEGSKA (reference sequence). V was clipped by 3 bases and J by 4 bases; unmatched bases: 6. The CDR3 has 14 amino acids. CDR3 residues: CSARDRGRGTEAFF. The DNA of the CDR3 is TGCAGTGCTAGGGACAGGGGCCGGGGCACTGAAGCTTTCTTT.

V usage is TRBV19 and J usage is TRBJ2-3; D may be TRBD2 (6 bases). CDR3 length: 17 residues. The germline V gene encodes CDR1 LNHDA and CDR2 SQIVND (reference sequence). The V gene lost 3 bases and the J gene lost 4 bases, with 20 bases spanning the gap. The CDR3 protein is CASSIGGTAQQSDTQYF. The CDR3 bases are TGTGCCAGTAGTATCGGCGGGACGGCGCAGCAGTCAGATACGCAGTATTTT.

This clonotype has a handful of counts. The V and J genes are TRBV15 and TRBJ1-1, with 9 bases that match TRBD1. Germline-derived CDR1 and CDR2 are LNHNV and YYDKDF (reference sequence). This CDR3 is built from 15 residues. V gave up 0 bases and J gave up 3 bases; unmatched junction bases: 2. Here the CDR3 reads CATSRDRTGDTEAFF. The CDR3 DNA is TGTGCCACCAGCAGAGATCGGACAGGGGACACTGAAGCTTTCTTT.

The chain links TRBV11-3 to TRBJ2-5; D may be TRBD1 (5 bases). Germline V gene data show CDR1 as SGHNT and CDR2 as YENEEA. With 1 base removed from V and 5 bases from J, the gap between germline ends came to 11 bases. The CDR3 contains 14 residues. The CDR3 region has the DNA TGTGCCAGCAGCTTAGTAAGGGGAAGGGAGACCCAGTACTTC. As protein: CASSLVRGRETQYF.

The CDR3 region has the DNA TGTGCCAGCAGCCTTCGCGCAGGGGGTCCTTATGGCTACACCTTC. Translated, it gives CASSLRAGGPYGYTF. V usage is TRBV5-4 and J usage is TRBJ1-2, with 7 nucleotides matching TRBD1. With 4 bases clipped from V and 5 bases from J, the junction kept 11 bases outside the gene matches. CDR3 length: 15 residues. The V gene's germline CDR1 is SGHNT and CDR2 YYREEE (reference sequence).

A few counts support this clonotype. The V gene is TRBV7-2, the J gene TRBJ1-5; D gene uncertain. CDR3 length: 15 residues. The germline V gene encodes CDR1 SGHTA and CDR2 FQGNSA. V was trimmed by 5 bases and J by 3 bases, leaving 14 bases between them. CDR3 loop: CASSRGRSYNQPQHF. In nucleotides, the CDR3 is TGTGCCAGCAGCCGAGGACGGTCCTACAATCAGCCCCAGCATTTT.

This sequence joins TRBV6-5 and TRBJ1-2; weak D call: TRBD1 (5 bases). The CDR3 contains 11 residues. In germline, CDR1 is MNHEY, CDR2 SVGAGI. V was pared by 2 bases and J by 10 bases, with 8 bases between. In nucleotides, the CDR3 is TGTGCCAGCAGTTACGGGGGAGACTACACCTTC. Its protein product is CASSYGGDYTF.

In its sample, this clonotype was seen a few times. The chain uses TRBV20-1 and TRBJ1-2, with a tentative D call TRBD1 (5 bases). The germline gives CDR1 DFQATT, CDR2 SNEGSKA (reference sequence). The V end lost 6 bases, the J end lost 0 bases, and 23 bases lay between the germline ends. The CDR3 is 17 residues long. CDR3 amino acids: CSAQAHQYGTTNYGYTF. DNA of the CDR3: TGCAGTGCCCAGGCCCATCAATACGGGACGACTAACTATGGCTACACCTTC.

J is TRBJ1-1 and V is TRBV12-3 or TRBV12-4; the D is unclear. The CDR3 is 13 amino acids. Trimming removed 6 bases from V and 7 bases from J, with 15 bases in between. The CDR3 DNA reads TGTGCCAGCAGGCCCTCGGAGAGTAGTGAAGCTTTCTTT. It encodes CASRPSESSEAFF.

In its sample, this clonotype was seen a few times. CDR3 amino acids: CASSLAGSNSPLHF. The CDR3 DNA follows: TGTGCCAGCAGCTTAGCAGGGTCGAATTCACCCCTCCACTTT. This chain connects TRBV5-8 to TRBJ1-6, with D possibly matching TRBD1 (5 bases). With 2 bases removed from V and 7 bases from J, the gap between germline ends came to 10 bases. Germline loops: CDR1 SGHTS, CDR2 YDEGEE. The CDR3 length is 14 residues.

The chain links TRBV20-1 to TRBJ1-1; TRBD1 is a possible D gene (5 bases). Trimming left V 6 bases short and J 0 bases short, with 14 bases between. Germline loops: CDR1 DFQATT, CDR2 SNEGSKA (reference sequence). The CDR3 contains 14 residues. CDR3 bases: TGCAGTGCAACCAGACAGAGTATGAACACTGAAGCTTTCTTT. This translates into CSATRQSMNTEAFF.

The chain employs TRBV24-1 and TRBJ2-2; perhaps D is TRBD1 or TRBD2 (5 bases each). The V end lost 9 bases, the J end lost 7 bases, and 17 bases lay between the germline ends. The CDR3 length is 14 residues. Germline V gene sequence: CDR1 KGHDR, CDR2 SFDVKD. The CDR3 DNA reads as TGTGCCACCGGGGGTCGCCGGGTTGGCGGGGAGCTGTTTTTT. The encoded protein is CATGGRRVGGELFF.

A single count supports this clonotype. This CDR3 reads CASRDRYYGYTF. The CDR3 DNA reads TGTGCCAGCAGGGACAGGTACTATGGCTACACCTTC. V gene TRBV2 combines with J gene TRBJ1-2; 7 bases map to TRBD1. The CDR3 totals 12 residues. Looked up from germline, CDR1 is SNHLY and CDR2 is FYNNEI. The ends lost 6 bases at V and 3 bases at J; junction bases unmatched: 1. Looking up the rest from reference TRBV2 and TRBJ1-2 gives the full variable domain: EPEVTQTPSHQVTQMGQEVILRCVPISNHLYFYWYRQILGQKVEFLVSFYNNEISEKSEIFDDQFSVERPDGSNFTLKIRSTKLEDSAMYFCASRDRYYGYTFGSGTRLTVV.

The V gene is TRBV7-2, the J gene TRBJ2-7; possibly TRBD2 for D (6 bases). Germline V gene sequence: CDR1 SGHTA, CDR2 FQGNSA. This CDR3 region has 15 residues. V lost 8 bases to trimming and J lost 5 bases, with 22 bases between them. The CDR3 DNA is TGTGCCAGCCGGATATCCGGGACTCCTGACGACGAGCAGTACTTC. This gives the protein CASRISGTPDDEQYF.

The chain joins TRBV6-1 to TRBJ2-3, with 11 bases aligning to TRBD2. Germline CDR1 is MNHNS and CDR2 is SASEGT. This CDR3 has 15 amino acids. Losses at the gene ends were 7 bases for V and 2 bases for J; bases not matched to a gene: 5. The CDR3 reads CASTRLAGNTDTQYF. The CDR3 coding sequence is TGTGCCAGCACTCGACTAGCGGGGAACACAGATACGCAGTATTTT.